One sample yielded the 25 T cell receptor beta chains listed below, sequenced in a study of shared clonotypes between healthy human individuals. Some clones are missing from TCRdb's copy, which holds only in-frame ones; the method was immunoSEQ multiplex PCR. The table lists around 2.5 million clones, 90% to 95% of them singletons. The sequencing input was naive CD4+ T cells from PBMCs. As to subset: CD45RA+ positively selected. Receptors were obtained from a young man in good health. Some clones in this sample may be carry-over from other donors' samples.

The CDR3 region is CASSPSQLDGYTF. For the CDR3, the DNA is TGTGCCAGCTCACCATCACAGCTCGATGGCTACACCTTC. The J gene is TRBJ1-2, the V gene TRBV18; D is undetermined. There are 13 residues in the CDR3. Trimming stripped 2 bases from V and 6 bases from J, with 10 bases between. Germline values: CDR1 KGHSH, CDR2 LQKENI.

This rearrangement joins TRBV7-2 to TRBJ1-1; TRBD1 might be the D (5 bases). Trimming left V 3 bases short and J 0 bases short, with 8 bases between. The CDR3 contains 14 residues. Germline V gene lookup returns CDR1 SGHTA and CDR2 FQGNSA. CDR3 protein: CASSFDSLNTEAFF. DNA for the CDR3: TGTGCCAGCAGCTTCGACAGCTTGAACACTGAAGCTTTCTTT.

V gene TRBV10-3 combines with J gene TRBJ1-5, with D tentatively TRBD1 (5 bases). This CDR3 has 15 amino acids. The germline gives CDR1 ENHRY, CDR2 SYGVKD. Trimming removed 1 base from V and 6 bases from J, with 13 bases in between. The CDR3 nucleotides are TGTGCCATCAGTGAGTTAGGGGTAATTGGTCAGCCCCAGCATTTT. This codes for CAISELGVIGQPQHF.

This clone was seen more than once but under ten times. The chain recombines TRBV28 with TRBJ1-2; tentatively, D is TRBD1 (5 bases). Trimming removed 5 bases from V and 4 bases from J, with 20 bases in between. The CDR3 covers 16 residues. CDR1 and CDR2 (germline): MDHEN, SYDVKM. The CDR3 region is CASSRSGSRLSYGYTF. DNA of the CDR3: TGTGCCAGCAGTCGATCAGGGAGTAGGTTATCCTATGGCTACACCTTC.

CDR3 sequence (DNA): TGTGCCAGCACCAACGGGCTCTCCTACGAGCAGTACTTC. As protein: CASTNGLSYEQYF. This chain uses TRBV28 with TRBJ2-5; D unresolved. The J call is uncertain, as TRBJ2-7 better fits the DNA end. Germline CDR1 and CDR2: MDHEN and SYDVKM. CDR3 length: 13 residues.

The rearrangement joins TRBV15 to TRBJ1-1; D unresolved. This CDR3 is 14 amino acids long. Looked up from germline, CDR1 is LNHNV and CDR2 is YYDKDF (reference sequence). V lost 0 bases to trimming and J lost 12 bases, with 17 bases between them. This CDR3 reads CATSRDLSLGGTFF. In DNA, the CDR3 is TGTGCCACCAGCAGAGACCTGAGCCTGGGAGGAACTTTCTTT.

CDR3: CASSPRRYSELFF. DNA of the CDR3: TGTGCCAGCAGCCCAAGGCGGTACTCCGAGCTGTTTTTT. The chain uses TRBV7-2 and TRBJ2-2; D is ambiguous. CDR1 is SGHTA and CDR2 is FQGNSA in the germline V gene. V lost 5 bases and J 11 bases, leaving 15 bases between the germline ends. The CDR3 extends over 13 amino acids.

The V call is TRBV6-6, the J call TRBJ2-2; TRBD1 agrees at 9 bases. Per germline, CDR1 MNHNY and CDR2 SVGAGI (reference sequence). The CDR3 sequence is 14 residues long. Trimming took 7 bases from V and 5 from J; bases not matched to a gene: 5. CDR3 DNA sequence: TGTGCCAGCATGGGACAGGGTAGGACCGGGGAGCTGTTTTTT. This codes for CASMGQGRTGELFF.

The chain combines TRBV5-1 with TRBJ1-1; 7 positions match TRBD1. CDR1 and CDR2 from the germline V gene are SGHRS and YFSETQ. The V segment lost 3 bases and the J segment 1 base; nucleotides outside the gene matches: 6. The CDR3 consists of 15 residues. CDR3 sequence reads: CASSWGGQPNTEAFF. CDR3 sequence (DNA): TGCGCCAGCAGCTGGGGGGGACAGCCGAACACTGAAGCTTTCTTT.

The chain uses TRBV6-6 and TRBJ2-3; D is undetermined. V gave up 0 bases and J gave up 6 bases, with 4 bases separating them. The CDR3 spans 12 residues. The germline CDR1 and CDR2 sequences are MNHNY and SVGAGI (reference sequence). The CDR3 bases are TGTGCCAGCAGTTACTCGATTGATACGCAGTATTTT. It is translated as CASSYSIDTQYF.

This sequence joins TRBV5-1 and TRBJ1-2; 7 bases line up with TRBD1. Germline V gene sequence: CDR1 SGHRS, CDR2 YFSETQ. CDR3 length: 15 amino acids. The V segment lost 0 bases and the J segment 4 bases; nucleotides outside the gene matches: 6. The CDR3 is CASSLEDREIYGYTF. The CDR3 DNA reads TGCGCCAGCAGCTTGGAAGACAGGGAAATCTATGGCTACACCTTC.

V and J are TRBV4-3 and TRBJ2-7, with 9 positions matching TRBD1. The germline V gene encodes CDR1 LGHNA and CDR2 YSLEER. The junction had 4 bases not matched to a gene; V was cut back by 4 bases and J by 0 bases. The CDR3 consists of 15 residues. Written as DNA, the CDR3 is TGCGCCAGCAGCCTAGGACAGGGGAGCTCCTACGAGCAGTACTTC. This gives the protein CASSLGQGSSYEQYF.

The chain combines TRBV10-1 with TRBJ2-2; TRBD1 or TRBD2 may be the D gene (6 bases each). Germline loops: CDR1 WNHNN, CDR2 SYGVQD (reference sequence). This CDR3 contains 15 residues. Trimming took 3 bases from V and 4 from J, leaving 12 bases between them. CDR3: CASSEGGLGTGELFF. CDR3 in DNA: TGCGCCAGCAGTGAAGGGGGGCTGGGCACCGGGGAGCTGTTTTTT.

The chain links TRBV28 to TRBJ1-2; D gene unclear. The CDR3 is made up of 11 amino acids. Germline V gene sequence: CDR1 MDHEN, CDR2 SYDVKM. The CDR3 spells CAAENNYGYTF. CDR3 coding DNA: TGTGCGGCAGAGAACAACTATGGCTACACCTTC.

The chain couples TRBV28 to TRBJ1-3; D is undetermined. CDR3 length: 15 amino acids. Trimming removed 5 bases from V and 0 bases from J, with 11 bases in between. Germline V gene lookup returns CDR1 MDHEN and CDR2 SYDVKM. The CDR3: CASSQAVFSGNTIYF. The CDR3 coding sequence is TGTGCCAGCAGTCAAGCAGTATTCTCTGGAAACACCATATATTTT.

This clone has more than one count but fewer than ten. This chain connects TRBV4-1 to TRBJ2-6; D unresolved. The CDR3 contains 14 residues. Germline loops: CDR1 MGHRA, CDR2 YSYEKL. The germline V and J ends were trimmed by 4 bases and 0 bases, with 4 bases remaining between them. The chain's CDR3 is CASSRSSGANVLTF. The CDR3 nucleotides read TGCGCCAGCAGCCGCAGCTCTGGGGCCAACGTCCTGACTTTC.

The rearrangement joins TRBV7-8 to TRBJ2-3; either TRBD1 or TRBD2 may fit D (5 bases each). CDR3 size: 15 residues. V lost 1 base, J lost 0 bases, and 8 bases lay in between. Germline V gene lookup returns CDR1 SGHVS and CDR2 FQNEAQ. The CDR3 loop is CASSLVRGSTDTQYF. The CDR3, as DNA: TGTGCCAGCAGCTTAGTACGGGGCAGCACAGATACGCAGTATTTT.

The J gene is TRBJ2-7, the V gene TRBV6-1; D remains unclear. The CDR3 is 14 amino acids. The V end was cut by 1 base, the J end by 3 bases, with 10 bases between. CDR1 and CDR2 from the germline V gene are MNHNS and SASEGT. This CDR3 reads CASSEGAGDYEQYF. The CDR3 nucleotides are TGTGCCAGCAGTGAAGGAGCCGGAGACTACGAGCAGTACTTC.

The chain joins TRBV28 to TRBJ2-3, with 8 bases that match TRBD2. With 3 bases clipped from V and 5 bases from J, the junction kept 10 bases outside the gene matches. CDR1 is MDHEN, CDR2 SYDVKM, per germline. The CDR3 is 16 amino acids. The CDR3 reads CASSLRVAGRVDTQYF. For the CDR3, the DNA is TGTGCCAGCAGTTTGAGGGTAGCGGGACGAGTAGATACGCAGTATTTT.

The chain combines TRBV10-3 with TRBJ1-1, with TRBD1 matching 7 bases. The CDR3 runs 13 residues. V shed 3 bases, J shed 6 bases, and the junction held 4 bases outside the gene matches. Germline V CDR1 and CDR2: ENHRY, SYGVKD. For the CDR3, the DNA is TGTGCCATCAGTGAAACAGGGGACGCTGAAGCTTTCTTT. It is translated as CAISETGDAEAFF.

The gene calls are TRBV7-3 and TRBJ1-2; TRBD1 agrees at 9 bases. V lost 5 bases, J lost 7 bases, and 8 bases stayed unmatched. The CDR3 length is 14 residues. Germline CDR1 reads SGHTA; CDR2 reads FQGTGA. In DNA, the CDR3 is TGTGCCAGCAGCCCGGGACAGGGCTACGGTGGCTACACCTTC. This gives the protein CASSPGQGYGGYTF.

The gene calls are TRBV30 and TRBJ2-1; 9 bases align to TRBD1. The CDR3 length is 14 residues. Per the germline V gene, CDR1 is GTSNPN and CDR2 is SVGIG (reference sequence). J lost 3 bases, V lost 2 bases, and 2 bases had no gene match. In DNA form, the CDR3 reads TGTGCCTGGAGTTCGGACAGGGGCTACAATGAGCAGTTCTTC. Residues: CAWSSDRGYNEQFF.

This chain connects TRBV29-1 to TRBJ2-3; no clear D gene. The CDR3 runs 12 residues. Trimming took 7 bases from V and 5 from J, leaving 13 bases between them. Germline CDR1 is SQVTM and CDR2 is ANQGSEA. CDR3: CSAAGFVDTQYF. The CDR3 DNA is TGCAGCGCGGCTGGCTTTGTAGATACGCAGTATTTT.

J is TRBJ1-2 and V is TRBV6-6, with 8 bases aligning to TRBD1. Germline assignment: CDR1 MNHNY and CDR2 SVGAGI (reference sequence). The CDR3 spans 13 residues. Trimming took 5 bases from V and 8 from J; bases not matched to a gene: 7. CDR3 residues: CASSNDRGHGYTF. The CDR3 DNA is TGTGCCAGCAGTAATGACAGGGGACACGGCTACACCTTC.

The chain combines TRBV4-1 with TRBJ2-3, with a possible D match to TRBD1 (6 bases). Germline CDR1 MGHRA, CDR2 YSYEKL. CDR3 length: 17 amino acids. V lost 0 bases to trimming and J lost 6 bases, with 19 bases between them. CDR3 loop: CASSQEGGGPPGDTQYF. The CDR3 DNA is TGCGCCAGCAGCCAAGAAGGGGGTGGCCCGCCAGGTGATACGCAGTATTTT.